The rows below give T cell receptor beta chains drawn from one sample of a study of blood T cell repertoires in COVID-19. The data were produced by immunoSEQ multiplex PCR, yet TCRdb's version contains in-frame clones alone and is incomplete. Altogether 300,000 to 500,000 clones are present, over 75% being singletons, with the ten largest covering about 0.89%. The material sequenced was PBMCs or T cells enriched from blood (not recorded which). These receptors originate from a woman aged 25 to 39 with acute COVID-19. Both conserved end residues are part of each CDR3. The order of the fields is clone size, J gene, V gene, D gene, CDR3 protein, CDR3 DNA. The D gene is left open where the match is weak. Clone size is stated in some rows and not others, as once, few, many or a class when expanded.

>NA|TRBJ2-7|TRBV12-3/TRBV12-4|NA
CASSRNPHEQYF
TGTGCCAGCAGCCGTAATCCCCACGAGCAGTACTTC
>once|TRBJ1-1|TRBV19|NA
CASTRTAHGYTEAFF
TGTGCCAGTACCCGGACAGCCCATGGGTACACTGAAGCTTTCTTT
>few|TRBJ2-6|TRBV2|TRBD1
CASSETPRDRDSGANVLTF
TGTGCCAGCAGTGAGACCCCCCGGGACAGAGACTCTGGGGCCAACGTCCTGACTTTC
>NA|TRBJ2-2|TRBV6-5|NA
CASITRAWDTGELFF
TGTGCCAGCATCACGAGGGCTTGGGACACCGGGGAGCTGTTTTTT
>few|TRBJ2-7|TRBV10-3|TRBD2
CAISDSGVGYEQYF
TGTGCCATCAGTGATAGCGGGGTAGGCTACGAGCAGTACTTC
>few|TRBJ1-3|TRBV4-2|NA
CASSQVLGSSGNTIYF
TGTGCCAGCAGCCAAGTTCTGGGGAGCTCTGGAAACACCATATATTTT
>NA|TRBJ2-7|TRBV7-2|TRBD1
CASSDERDRGQLGEQYF
TGTGCCAGCAGCGACGAGAGGGACAGGGGGCAACTGGGCGAGCAGTACTTC
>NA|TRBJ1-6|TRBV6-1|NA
CASSDGGGSPLHF
TGTGCCAGCAGTGACGGGGGGGGTTCACCCCTCCACTTT
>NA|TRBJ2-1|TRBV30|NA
CAWSVSPVGVWYNEQFF
TGTGCCTGGAGTGTGTCTCCCGTAGGAGTGTGGTACAATGAGCAGTTCTTC
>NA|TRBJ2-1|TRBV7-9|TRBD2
CASSLASGGANEQFF
TGTGCCAGCAGCTTAGCTAGCGGGGGGGCCAATGAGCAGTTCTTC
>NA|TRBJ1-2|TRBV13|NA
CASSPRVDGYTF
TGTGCCAGCAGCCCGAGGGTAGACGGCTACACCTTC
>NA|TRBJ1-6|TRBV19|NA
CASSPRNNSPLHF
TGTGCCAGTAGTCCCAGGAATAATTCACCCCTCCACTTT
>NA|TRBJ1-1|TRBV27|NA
CASRGRGNTEAFF
TGTGCCAGCAGGGGCAGGGGCAACACTGAAGCTTTCTTT
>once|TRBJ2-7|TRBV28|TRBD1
CASSLRALARTGYEQYF
TGTGCCAGCAGTTTAAGGGCACTTGCCCGGACAGGCTACGAGCAGTACTTC
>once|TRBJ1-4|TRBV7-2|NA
CASSSAGVTNEKLFF
TGTGCCAGCAGCTCAGCAGGGGTTACTAATGAAAAACTGTTTTTT
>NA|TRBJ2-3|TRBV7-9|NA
CASSLVPGGYTDTQYF
TGTGCCAGCAGCTTAGTGCCGGGGGGCTACACAGATACGCAGTATTTT
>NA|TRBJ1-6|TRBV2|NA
CASSLNRVITYNSPLHF
TGTGCCAGCAGCTTAAACAGGGTAATCACCTATAATTCACCCCTCCACTTT
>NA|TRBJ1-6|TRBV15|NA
CATSREEGGRSPLHF
TGTGCCACCAGCAGAGAAGAAGGGGGTCGATCACCCCTCCACTTT
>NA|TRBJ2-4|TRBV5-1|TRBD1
CASSPPDRAGIQYF
TGCGCCAGCAGCCCACCTGACAGGGCCGGCATTCAGTACTTC
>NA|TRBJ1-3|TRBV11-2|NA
CASGLGQHSGNTIYF
TGTGCCAGCGGCCTGGGACAACACTCTGGAAACACCATATATTTT
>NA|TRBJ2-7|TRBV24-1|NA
CATSAPGESGQYF
TGTGCCACCAGTGCCCCCGGAGAGTCGGGGCAGTACTTC
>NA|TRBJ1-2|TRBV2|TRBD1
CASSEAQGQGVGYTF
TGTGCCAGCAGTGAAGCACAAGGACAGGGTGTCGGCTACACCTTC
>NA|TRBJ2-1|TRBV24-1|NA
CATSDLTTGLLNEQFF
TGTGCCACCAGTGATTTGACCACAGGGTTGTTGAATGAGCAGTTCTTC
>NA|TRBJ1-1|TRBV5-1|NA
CASSSGPGATEAFF
TGCGCCAGCAGCTCTGGTCCAGGGGCCACTGAAGCTTTCTTT
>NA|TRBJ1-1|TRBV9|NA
CASSVGSGGGGNTEAFF
TGTGCCAGCAGCGTCGGTTCGGGGGGCGGTGGGAACACTGAAGCTTTCTTT
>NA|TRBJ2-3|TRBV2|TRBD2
CASSGSGGRADTQYF
TGTGCCAGCAGTGGAAGCGGGGGGCGGGCAGATACGCAGTATTTT
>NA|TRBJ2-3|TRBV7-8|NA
CASRPPRGDRVTDTQYF
TGTGCCAGCAGACCCCCGCGGGGGGACAGGGTTACAGATACGCAGTATTTT
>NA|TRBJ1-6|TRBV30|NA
CAWQGSESPLHF
TGTGCCTGGCAGGGAAGTGAGTCACCCCTCCACTTT
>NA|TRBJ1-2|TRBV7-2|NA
CASSLVRQGDYGYTF
TGTGCCAGCAGCTTAGTTCGGCAGGGCGACTATGGCTACACCTTC
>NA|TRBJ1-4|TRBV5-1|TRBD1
CASSELRPDRVGEKLFF
TGCGCCAGCAGCGAATTAAGACCGGACAGGGTTGGTGAAAAACTGTTTTTT
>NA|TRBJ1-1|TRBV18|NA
CASSSGTVNTEAFF
TGTGCCAGCTCGTCCGGAACAGTGAACACTGAAGCTTTCTTT
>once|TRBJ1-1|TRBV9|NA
CASSVGVGTEAFF
TGTGCCAGCAGCGTAGGTGTCGGCACTGAAGCTTTCTTT
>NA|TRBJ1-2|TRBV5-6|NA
CASSSFRGSYDGYTF
TGTGCCAGCAGCTCTTTTAGGGGTTCCTATGATGGCTACACCTTC
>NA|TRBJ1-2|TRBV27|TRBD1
CASSLYSSWTGGVRNYGYTF
TGTGCCAGCAGTTTATATTCGAGCTGGACAGGGGGTGTTAGGAACTATGGCTACACCTTC
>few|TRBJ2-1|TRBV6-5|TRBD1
CASNPRGSEQFF
TGTGCCAGCAATCCCAGGGGGAGTGAGCAGTTCTTC
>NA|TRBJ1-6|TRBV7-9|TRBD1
CASSLHIGTGLDSPLHF
TGTGCCAGCAGCTTGCATATTGGGACAGGGTTGGATTCACCCCTCCACTTT
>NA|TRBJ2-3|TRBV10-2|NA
CASTPATGDNTDTQYF
TGCGCCAGCACCCCAGCGACGGGGGATAACACAGATACGCAGTATTTT
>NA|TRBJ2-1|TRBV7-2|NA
CASSLNIPGGANEQFF
TGTGCCAGCAGCTTAAATATCCCCGGAGGGGCAAATGAGCAGTTCTTC
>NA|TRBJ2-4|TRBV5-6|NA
CASSPTGIRNIQYF
TGTGCCAGCAGTCCCACAGGGATTAGAAACATTCAGTACTTC
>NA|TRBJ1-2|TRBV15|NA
CATSPEVANYGYTF
TGTGCCACCAGCCCCGAGGTAGCTAACTATGGCTACACCTTC
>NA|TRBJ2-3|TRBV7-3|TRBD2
CASIPAGGSTDTQYF
TGTGCCAGCATACCGGCGGGGGGTAGCACAGATACGCAGTATTTT
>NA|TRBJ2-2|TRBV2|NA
CATELSGELFF
TGTGCCACCGAGCTATCCGGGGAGCTGTTTTTT